This TCR beta chain was captured in a study of shared clonotypes between healthy human individuals. Whole-study findings and limits: The diversity represented, both genetic and in exposure history, was limited by few donors.

Using immunoSEQ multiplex PCR, the repertoire was profiled, and TCRdb retains in-frame clones only, with some absent. The profile covers about 2.4 million clones, with under 95% appearing a single time and 0.36% taken by the ten largest. Comments on this clone: The antigen remains unidentified. The sample carries other DNA sequences with the same CDR3.

Division of CD4+ cells produced a CD45RA+ naive subset and a CD45RA-negative memory subset. CDR3 length: 15 residues. Germline V gene data show CDR1 as SGHTA and CDR2 as FQGTGA. The ends lost 5 bases at V and 2 bases at J; junction bases unmatched: 2. The receptor comes from a young man in good health. Some clones in this sample may be carry-over from other donors' samples. This chain uses TRBV7-3 with TRBJ2-2, with 10 positions matching TRBD2. Sequencing was performed on naive CD4+ T cells from PBMCs. Subset specified: CD45RA+ positively selected. Here the CDR3 reads CASSPSGSNTGELFF. CDR3 bases: TGTGCCAGCAGCCCTAGCGGGAGTAACACCGGGGAGCTGTTTTTT.